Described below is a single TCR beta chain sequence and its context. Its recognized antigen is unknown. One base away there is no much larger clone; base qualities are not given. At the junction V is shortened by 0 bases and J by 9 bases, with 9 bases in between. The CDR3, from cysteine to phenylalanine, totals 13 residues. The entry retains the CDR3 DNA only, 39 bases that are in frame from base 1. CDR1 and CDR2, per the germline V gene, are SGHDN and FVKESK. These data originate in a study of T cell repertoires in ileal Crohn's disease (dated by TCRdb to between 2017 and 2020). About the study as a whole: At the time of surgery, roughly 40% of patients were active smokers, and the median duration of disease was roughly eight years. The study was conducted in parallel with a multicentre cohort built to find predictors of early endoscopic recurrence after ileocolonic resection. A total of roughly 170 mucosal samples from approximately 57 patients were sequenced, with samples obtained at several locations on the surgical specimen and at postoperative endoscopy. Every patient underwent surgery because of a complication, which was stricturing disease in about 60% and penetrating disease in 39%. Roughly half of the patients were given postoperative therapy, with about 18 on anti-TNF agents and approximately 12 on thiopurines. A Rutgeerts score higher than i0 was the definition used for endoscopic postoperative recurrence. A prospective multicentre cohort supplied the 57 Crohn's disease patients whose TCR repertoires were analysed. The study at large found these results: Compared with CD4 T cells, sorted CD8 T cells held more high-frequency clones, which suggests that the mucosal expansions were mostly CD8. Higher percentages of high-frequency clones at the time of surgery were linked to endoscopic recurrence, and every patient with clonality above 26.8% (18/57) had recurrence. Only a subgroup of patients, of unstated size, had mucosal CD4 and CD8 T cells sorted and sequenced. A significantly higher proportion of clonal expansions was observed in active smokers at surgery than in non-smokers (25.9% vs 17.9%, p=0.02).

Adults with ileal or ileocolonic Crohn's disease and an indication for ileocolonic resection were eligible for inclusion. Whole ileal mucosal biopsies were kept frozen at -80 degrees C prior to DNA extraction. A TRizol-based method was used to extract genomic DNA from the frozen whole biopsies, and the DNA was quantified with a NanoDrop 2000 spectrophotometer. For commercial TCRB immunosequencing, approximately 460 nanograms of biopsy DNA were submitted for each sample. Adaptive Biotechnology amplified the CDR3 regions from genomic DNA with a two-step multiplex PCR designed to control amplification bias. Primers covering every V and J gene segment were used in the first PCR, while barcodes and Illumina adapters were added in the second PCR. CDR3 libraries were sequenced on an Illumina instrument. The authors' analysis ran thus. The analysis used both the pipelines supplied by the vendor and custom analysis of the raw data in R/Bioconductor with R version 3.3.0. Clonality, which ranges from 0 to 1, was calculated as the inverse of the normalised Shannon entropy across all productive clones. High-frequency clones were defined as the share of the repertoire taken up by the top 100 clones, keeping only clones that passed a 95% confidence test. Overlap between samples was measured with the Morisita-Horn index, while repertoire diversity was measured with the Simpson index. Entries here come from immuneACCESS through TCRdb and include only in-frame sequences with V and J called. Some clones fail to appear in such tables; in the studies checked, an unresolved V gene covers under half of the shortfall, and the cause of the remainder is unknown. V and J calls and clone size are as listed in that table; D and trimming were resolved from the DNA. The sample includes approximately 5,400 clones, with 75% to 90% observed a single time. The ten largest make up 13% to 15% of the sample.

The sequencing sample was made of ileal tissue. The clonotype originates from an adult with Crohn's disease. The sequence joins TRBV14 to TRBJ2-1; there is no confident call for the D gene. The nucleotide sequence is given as TGTGCCAGCAGCCAAGATTACAGAACTGAGCAGTTCTTC. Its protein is CASSQDYRTEQFF.